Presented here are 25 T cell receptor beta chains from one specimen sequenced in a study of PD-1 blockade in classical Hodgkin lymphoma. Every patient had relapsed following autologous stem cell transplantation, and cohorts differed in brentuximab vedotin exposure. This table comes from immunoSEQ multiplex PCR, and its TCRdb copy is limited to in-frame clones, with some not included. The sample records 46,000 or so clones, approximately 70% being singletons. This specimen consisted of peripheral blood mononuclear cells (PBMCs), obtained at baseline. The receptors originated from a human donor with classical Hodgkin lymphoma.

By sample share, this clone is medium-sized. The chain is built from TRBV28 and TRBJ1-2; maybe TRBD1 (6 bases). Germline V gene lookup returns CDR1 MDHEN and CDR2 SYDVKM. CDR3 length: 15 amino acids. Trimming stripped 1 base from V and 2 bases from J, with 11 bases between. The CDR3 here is CASSLSEGGNYGYTF. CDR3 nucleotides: TGTGCCAGCAGTTTATCGGAGGGGGGAAACTATGGCTACACCTTC.

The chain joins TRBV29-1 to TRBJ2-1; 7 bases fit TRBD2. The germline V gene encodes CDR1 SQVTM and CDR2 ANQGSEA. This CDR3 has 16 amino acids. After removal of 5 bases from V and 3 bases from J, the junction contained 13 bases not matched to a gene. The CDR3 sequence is CSVPHRGGSFYNEQFF. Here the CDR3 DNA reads TGCAGCGTTCCTCATAGGGGCGGGAGCTTCTACAATGAGCAGTTCTTC.

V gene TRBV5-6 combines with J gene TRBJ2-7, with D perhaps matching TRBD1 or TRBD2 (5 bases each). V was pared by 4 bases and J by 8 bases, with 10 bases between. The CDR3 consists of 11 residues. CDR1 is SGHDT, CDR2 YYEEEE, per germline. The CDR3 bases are TGTGCCAGCAGCCGGCCGGGACAGCAGTACTTC. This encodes CASSRPGQQYF.

CDR3 sequence reads: CASSLEANYGYTF. CDR3 nucleotide sequence: TGCGCCAGCAGCTTGGAGGCCAACTATGGCTACACCTTC. The chain links TRBV5-1 to TRBJ1-2; no reliable D call. Germline-derived CDR1 and CDR2 are SGHRS and YFSETQ. This CDR3 is built from 13 residues. The ends were cut back, 0 bases at V and 2 bases at J, with 5 bases in the middle.

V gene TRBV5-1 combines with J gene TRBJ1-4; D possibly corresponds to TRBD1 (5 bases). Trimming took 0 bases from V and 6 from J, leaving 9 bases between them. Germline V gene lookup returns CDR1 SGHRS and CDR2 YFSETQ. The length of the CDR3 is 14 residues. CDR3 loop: CASSLDGADEKLFF. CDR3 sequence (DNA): TGCGCCAGCAGCTTGGATGGGGCTGATGAAAAACTGTTTTTT.

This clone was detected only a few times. The CDR3 coding sequence is TGCGCCAGCAGCCCTATGAGCGGGACCCACGAGCAGTACTTC. It translates to CASSPMSGTHEQYF. The V call is TRBV4-1, the J call TRBJ2-7; 7 bases are shared with TRBD2. The CDR3 spans 14 residues. V trimming: 4 bases; J trimming: 5 bases; junction bases outside the gene matches: 8. Germline V lookup: CDR1 MGHRA, CDR2 YSYEKL.

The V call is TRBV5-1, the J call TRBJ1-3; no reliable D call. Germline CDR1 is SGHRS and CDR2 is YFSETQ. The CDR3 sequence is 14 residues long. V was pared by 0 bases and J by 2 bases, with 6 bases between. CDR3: CASSLEATGNTIYF. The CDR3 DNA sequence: TGCGCCAGCAGCTTGGAGGCCACTGGAAACACCATATATTTT.

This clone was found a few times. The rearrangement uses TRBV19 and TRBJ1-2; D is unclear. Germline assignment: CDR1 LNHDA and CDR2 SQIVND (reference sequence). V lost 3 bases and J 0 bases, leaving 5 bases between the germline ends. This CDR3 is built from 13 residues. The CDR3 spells CASSIGANYGYTF. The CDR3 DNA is TGTGCCAGTAGTATTGGAGCTAACTATGGCTACACCTTC.

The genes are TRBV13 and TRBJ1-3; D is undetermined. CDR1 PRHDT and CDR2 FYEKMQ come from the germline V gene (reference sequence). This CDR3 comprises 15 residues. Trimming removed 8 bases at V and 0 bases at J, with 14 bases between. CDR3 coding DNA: TGTGCCAGCTCCTCCGGGTCCGACTCTGGAAACACCATATATTTT. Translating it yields CASSSGSDSGNTIYF.

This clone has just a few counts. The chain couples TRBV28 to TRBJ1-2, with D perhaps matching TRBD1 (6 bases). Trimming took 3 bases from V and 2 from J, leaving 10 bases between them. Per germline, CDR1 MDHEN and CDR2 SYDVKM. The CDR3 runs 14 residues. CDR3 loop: CASSLGGENYGYTF. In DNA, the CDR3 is TGTGCCAGCAGTTTGGGGGGCGAAAACTATGGCTACACCTTC.

CDR3 in amino acids: CASSSDLTDGYTF. The CDR3 DNA follows: TGTGCCAGCAGTTCGGACCTGACGGATGGCTACACCTTC. V is TRBV6-1 and J is TRBJ1-2; D unclear. Germline CDR1 reads MNHNS; CDR2 reads SASEGT. The CDR3 runs to 13 residues. The germline V and J ends were trimmed by 5 bases and 6 bases, with 13 bases remaining between them.

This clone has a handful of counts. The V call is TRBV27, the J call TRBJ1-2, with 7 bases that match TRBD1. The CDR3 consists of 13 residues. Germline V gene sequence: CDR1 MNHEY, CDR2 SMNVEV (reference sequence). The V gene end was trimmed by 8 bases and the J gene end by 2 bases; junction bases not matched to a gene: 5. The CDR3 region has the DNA TGTGCCAGCGCCTTGGGACAGAACTATGGCTACACCTTC. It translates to CASALGQNYGYTF.

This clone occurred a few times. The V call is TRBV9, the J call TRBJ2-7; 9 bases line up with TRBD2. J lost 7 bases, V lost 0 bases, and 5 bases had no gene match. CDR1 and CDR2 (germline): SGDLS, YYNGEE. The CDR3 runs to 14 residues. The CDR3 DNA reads TGTGCCAGCAGCGTAGTAGCGGGAGCAGGGGAGCAGTACTTC. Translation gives CASSVVAGAGEQYF. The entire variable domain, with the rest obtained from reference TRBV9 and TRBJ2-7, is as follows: DSGVTQTPKHLITATGQRVTLRCSPRSGDLSVYWYQQSLDQGLQFLIQYYNGEERAKGNILERFSAQQFPDLHSELNLSSLELGDSALYFCASSVVAGAGEQYFGPGTRLTVT.

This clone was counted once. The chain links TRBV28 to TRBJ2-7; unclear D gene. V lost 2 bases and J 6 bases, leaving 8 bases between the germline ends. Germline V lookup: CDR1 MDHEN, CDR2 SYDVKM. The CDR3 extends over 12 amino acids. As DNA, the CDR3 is TGTGCCAGCAGTTTACAGGTTGGCGAGCAGTACTTC. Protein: CASSLQVGEQYF.

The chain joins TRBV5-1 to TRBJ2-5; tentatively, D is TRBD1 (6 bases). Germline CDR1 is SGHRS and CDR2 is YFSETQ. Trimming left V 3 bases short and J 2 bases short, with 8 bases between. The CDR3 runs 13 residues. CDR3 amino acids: CASSSDRQETQYF. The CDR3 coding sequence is TGCGCCAGCAGCTCGGACAGACAAGAGACCCAGTACTTC.

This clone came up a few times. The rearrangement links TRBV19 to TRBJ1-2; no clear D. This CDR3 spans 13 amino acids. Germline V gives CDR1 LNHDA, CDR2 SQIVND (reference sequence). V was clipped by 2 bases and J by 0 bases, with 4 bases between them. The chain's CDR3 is CASSIPTNYGYTF. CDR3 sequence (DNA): TGTGCCAGTAGTATACCTACTAACTATGGCTACACCTTC.

CDR3 protein: CAGTWGGTTDTQYF. DNA of the CDR3: TGTGCCGGAACCTGGGGGGGAACCACAGATACGCAGTATTTT. V gene TRBV2 combines with J gene TRBJ2-3, with TRBD2 identical over 7 bases. The CDR3 is made up of 14 amino acids. With 11 bases clipped from V and 2 bases from J, the junction kept 10 bases outside the gene matches. Germline V gene lookup returns CDR1 SNHLY and CDR2 FYNNEI.

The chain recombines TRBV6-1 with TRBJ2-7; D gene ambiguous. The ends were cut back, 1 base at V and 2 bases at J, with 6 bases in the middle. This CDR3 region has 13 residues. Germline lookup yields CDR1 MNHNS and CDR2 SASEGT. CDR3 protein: CASSEDTAYEQYF. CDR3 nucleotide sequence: TGTGCCAGCAGTGAAGACACAGCCTACGAGCAGTACTTC.

CDR3 nucleotides: TGTGCCAGCAGCCCCCAGCGAAAAGAAGCTTTCTTT. Translating gives CASSPQRKEAFF. The chain uses TRBV7-2 and TRBJ1-1, with unresolved D. Germline CDR1 is SGHTA and CDR2 is FQGNSA. The CDR3 is made up of 12 amino acids. Trimming removed 5 bases at V and 8 bases at J, with 12 bases between.

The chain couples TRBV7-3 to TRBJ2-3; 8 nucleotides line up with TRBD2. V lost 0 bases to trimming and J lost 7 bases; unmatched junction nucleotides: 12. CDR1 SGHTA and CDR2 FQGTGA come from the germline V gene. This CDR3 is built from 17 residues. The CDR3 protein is CASSLTGGESGRNTQYF. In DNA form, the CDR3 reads TGTGCCAGCAGCTTAACGGGGGGTGAAAGCGGGAGAAATACGCAGTATTTT.

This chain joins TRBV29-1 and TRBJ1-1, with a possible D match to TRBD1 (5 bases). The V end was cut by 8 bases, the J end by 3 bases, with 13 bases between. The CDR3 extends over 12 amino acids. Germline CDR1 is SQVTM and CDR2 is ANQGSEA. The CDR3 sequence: CSPVRGDTEAFF. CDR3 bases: TGCAGCCCCGTGCGAGGGGACACTGAAGCTTTCTTT.

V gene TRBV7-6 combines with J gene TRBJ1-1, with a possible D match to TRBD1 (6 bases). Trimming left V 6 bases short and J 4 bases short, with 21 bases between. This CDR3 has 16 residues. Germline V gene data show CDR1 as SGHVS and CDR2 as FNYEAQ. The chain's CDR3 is CASSPYGEGVGTEAFF. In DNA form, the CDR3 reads TGTGCCAGCAGTCCTTATGGGGAGGGGGTAGGCACTGAAGCTTTCTTT.

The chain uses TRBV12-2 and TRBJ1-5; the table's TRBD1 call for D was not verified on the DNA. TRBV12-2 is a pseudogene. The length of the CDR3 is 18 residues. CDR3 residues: CASPAPGQRLHSNQPQHF. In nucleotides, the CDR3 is TGTGCAAGCCCGGCTCCCGGACAGCGCTTACATAGCAATCAGCCCCAGCATTTT.

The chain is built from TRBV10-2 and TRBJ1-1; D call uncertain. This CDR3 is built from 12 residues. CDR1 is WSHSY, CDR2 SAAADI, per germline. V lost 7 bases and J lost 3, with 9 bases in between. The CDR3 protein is CASTPGDTEAFF. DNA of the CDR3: TGCGCCAGCACCCCTGGGGACACTGAAGCTTTCTTT.

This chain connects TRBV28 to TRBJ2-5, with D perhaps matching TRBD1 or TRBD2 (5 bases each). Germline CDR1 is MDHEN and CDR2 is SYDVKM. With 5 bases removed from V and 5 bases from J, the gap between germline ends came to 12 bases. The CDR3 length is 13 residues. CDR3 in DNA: TGTGCCAGCAGTAGACCCGGGGCTGAGACCCAGTACTTC. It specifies CASSRPGAETQYF.